A single sample gave rise to the 21 T cell receptor beta chains below, sequenced in a study of blood T cells in healthy people across ages. Together with a sample-barcoded 5' primer, a J-beta primer mix was included in a second PCR lasting roughly 7 to 11 cycles. TCRdb used MiXCR to reprocess the 5' RACE reads, holding one entry per CDR3 protein. The sample has about 1.6 million distinct CDR3 sequences, around 36% seen once. The specimen sequenced was blood. These receptor sequences come from a woman aged 30 to 39 in good health.

V usage is TRBV6-1 and J usage is TRBJ2-3, with TRBD2 matching 10 bases. The germline CDR1 and CDR2 sequences are MNHNS and SASEGT. Germline trimming cut 7 bases from V and 6 bases from J; bases unmatched to any gene: 10. The CDR3 runs 15 residues. The chain's CDR3 is CASTKPLAGMDTQYF. The DNA for the CDR3 is TGTGCCAGCACTAAACCACTAGCGGGAATGGATACGCAGTATTTT.

Details on this clonotype: A read error may explain this, as a much larger clone is one base away. This chain joins TRBV10-3 and TRBJ2-7, with a tentative D call TRBD1 (6 bases). V was shortened by 2 bases and J by 2 bases, with 7 bases between the two germline ends. This CDR3 has 13 amino acids. Germline V gene data show CDR1 as ENHRY and CDR2 as SYGVKD. As DNA, the CDR3 is TGTGCCATCAGTGAGCAGGGGACCTACGAGCAGTACTTC. Translation gives CAISEQGTYEQYF.

In its sample, this clonotype was seen many times. This sequence joins TRBV7-9 and TRBJ2-6; the match to TRBD1 covers 10 bases. V lost 4 bases and J lost 0; bases outside the gene matches: 9. This CDR3 contains 19 residues. Germline V gives CDR1 SEHNR, CDR2 FQNEAQ (reference sequence). The CDR3 DNA reads TGTGCCAGCAGCTCCCTCGACAGGGGGCGCCGCTCTGGGGCCAACGTCCTGACTTTC. This translates into CASSSLDRGRRSGANVLTF.

The chain has TRBV5-1 and TRBJ2-1, with D possibly TRBD1 on 5 matching bases. The CDR3 consists of 14 residues. V was trimmed by 0 bases and J by 11 bases, leaving 15 bases between them. Germline assignment: CDR1 SGHRS and CDR2 YFSETQ. This CDR3 is CASSLEGDITKQFF. CDR3 DNA: TGCGCCAGCAGCTTGGAAGGGGATATTACAAAGCAGTTCTTC.

This clonotype was counted many times. The genes are TRBV4-1 and TRBJ2-5; D might be TRBD2 (5 bases). Germline values: CDR1 MGHRA, CDR2 YSYEKL. CDR3 length equals 15 residues. V lost 4 bases and J lost 0, with 12 bases in between. The chain's CDR3 is CASSLDRGNQETQYF. The DNA of the CDR3 is TGCGCCAGCAGCCTCGACCGGGGAAACCAAGAGACCCAGTACTTC.

V gene TRBV12-3 or TRBV12-4 combines with J gene TRBJ2-5; D unresolved. The CDR3 spans 14 residues. Trimming pared 3 bases from V and 3 bases from J, leaving 11 bases between. The CDR3 spells CASSFRLTEETQYF. The DNA for the CDR3 is TGTGCCAGCAGTTTCCGTCTTACGGAAGAGACCCAGTACTTC.

This clonotype occurred many times. This sequence joins TRBV29-1 and TRBJ2-2, with D hard to call. The CDR3 covers 12 residues. Deletions cut 1 base from V and 1 base from J, with 1 base between. Germline V lookup: CDR1 SQVTM, CDR2 ANQGSEA. The CDR3 DNA is TGCAGCGTTGAAGGGAACACCGGGGAGCTGTTTTTT. The encoded protein is CSVEGNTGELFF.

The chain carries TRBV6-2 or TRBV6-3 and TRBJ2-5; D may be TRBD1 (6 bases). Trimming cost V 7 bases and J 0 bases, with 12 bases left between them. Germline CDR1 is MNHEY and CDR2 is SVGEGT. The CDR3 is 14 residues long. The CDR3 DNA is TGTGCCAGCACCCAAAGGACAGACCAAGAGACCCAGTACTTC. Protein sequence: CASTQRTDQETQYF.

The chain recombines TRBV4-1 with TRBJ1-1; D perhaps matches TRBD1 (5 bases). The CDR3 consists of 15 residues. Germline V gene lookup returns CDR1 MGHRA and CDR2 YSYEKL. Trimming left V 1 base short and J 4 bases short, with 13 bases between. The CDR3 spells CASSQVPGFGTEAFF. The CDR3 DNA follows: TGCGCCAGCAGCCAAGTTCCAGGGTTTGGCACTGAAGCTTTCTTT.

In this sample, this clonotype turned up a few times. V usage is TRBV7-3 and J usage is TRBJ2-3; D may be TRBD1 (6 bases). Trimming shortened V by 1 base and J by 0 bases, and 11 bases separated the two germline ends. The length of the CDR3 is 16 residues. Per germline, CDR1 SGHTA and CDR2 FQGTGA. In DNA form, the CDR3 reads TGTGCCAGCAGCTTAAAGGCAGGGGATAGCACAGATACGCAGTATTTT. Translating gives CASSLKAGDSTDTQYF.

The chain combines TRBV28 with TRBJ2-7; 8 nucleotides line up with TRBD1. V lost 2 bases to trimming and J lost 5 bases; unmatched junction nucleotides: 8. Germline V gene data show CDR1 as MDHEN and CDR2 as SYDVKM. The CDR3 is made up of 15 amino acids. The CDR3 reads CASSLPGQGSNEQYF. As DNA, the CDR3 is TGTGCCAGCAGTTTACCTGGACAGGGTTCGAACGAGCAGTACTTC.

This clonotype was detected only a few times. The chain carries TRBV20-1 and TRBJ2-7, with 7 nucleotides matching TRBD2. Germline assignment: CDR1 DFQATT and CDR2 SNEGSKA (reference sequence). There are 11 residues in the CDR3. V shed 7 bases, J shed 6 bases, and the junction held 6 bases outside the gene matches. The CDR3 spells CSVLAAAEQYF. The CDR3 DNA reads as TGCAGTGTTCTAGCGGCGGCCGAGCAGTACTTC.

This clonotype has more than one count but fewer than ten. The chain employs TRBV3-1 and TRBJ2-3; TRBD2 agrees at 7 bases. CDR1 is LGHDT, CDR2 YNNKEL, per germline (reference sequence). The CDR3 is 17 residues long. The V gene end was trimmed by 0 bases and the J gene end by 2 bases; junction bases not matched to a gene: 8. DNA of the CDR3: TGTGCCAGCAGCCAAGATCCTACTAGCGCATTCACAGATACGCAGTATTTT. It specifies CASSQDPTSAFTDTQYF.

The sample holds many counts of this clonotype. This sequence joins TRBV6-5 and TRBJ2-7; tentatively, D is TRBD1 or TRBD2 (5 bases each). The germline CDR1 and CDR2 sequences are MNHEY and SVGAGI. The CDR3 contains 13 residues. Trimming cost V 4 bases and J 2 bases, with 9 bases left between them. Here the CDR3 reads CASSWDETYEQYF. The CDR3 DNA sequence: TGTGCCAGCAGTTGGGACGAGACCTACGAGCAGTACTTC.

This clonotype was counted only a few times. This sequence joins TRBV9 and TRBJ2-1; tentatively, D is TRBD1 (6 bases). The CDR3 extends over 15 amino acids. Germline V gene data show CDR1 as SGDLS and CDR2 as YYNGEE. The ends were cut back, 3 bases at V and 2 bases at J, with 12 bases in the middle. The CDR3 DNA sequence: TGTGCCAGCAGCGAGGACAGCCAAGCCTACAATGAGCAGTTCTTC. Encoded protein: CASSEDSQAYNEQFF.

Comment on this clonotype: At one end, the junction sequence differs from germline, possibly due to a read error. CDR3 loop: CASSSDNGYRAEQVF. In DNA, the CDR3 is TGTGCCAGCAGTTCCGATAATGGGTACAGGGCTGAGCAGGTCTTC. The chain combines TRBV6-5 with TRBJ2-1, with D tentatively TRBD1 (6 bases). Germline V gene lookup returns CDR1 MNHEY and CDR2 SVGAGI. This CDR3 has 15 residues.

The chain carries TRBV9 and TRBJ2-1; perhaps TRBD2 as D (11 bases). Germline loops: CDR1 SGDLS, CDR2 YYNGEE. This CDR3 contains 20 residues. Trimming removed 3 bases from V and 6 bases from J, with 31 bases in between. The CDR3 DNA sequence: TGTGCCAGCAGCGGAGGTGACAGGGGGCACGCTAGCGGGGGGCGCAATGAGCAGTTCTTC. It is translated as CASSGGDRGHASGGRNEQFF.

In DNA form, the CDR3 reads TGCAGTGCTAGACTACGGGCAGATACGCAGTATTTT. Translating gives CSARLRADTQYF. This rearrangement joins TRBV20-1 to TRBJ2-3; the D is unclear. CDR1 and CDR2 from the germline V gene are DFQATT and SNEGSKA (reference sequence). The germline V and J ends were trimmed by 2 bases and 4 bases, with 7 bases remaining between them. The CDR3 extends over 12 amino acids.

J is TRBJ2-1 and V is TRBV12-3 or TRBV12-4, with D possibly being TRBD2 (5 bases). The CDR3 is 14 amino acids. The germline V and J ends were trimmed by 6 bases and 7 bases, with 16 bases remaining between them. CDR3 sequence: CASSLLSPGNEQFF. The DNA for the CDR3 is TGTGCCAGCAGCCTCTTATCCCCGGGAAATGAGCAGTTCTTC.

This chain uses TRBV12-3 or TRBV12-4 with TRBJ2-1; D remains unclear. V lost 0 bases to trimming and J lost 8 bases, with 17 bases between them. CDR3 length: 16 residues. The CDR3 here is CASSLAGSPPADEQFF. In nucleotides, the CDR3 is TGTGCCAGCAGTTTAGCGGGGTCCCCCCCCGCGGATGAGCAGTTCTTC.

V and J are TRBV4-1 and TRBJ1-1; D ambiguous. V shed 2 bases and J shed 5 bases, with 12 bases lying between them. CDR1 is MGHRA and CDR2 is YSYEKL in the germline V gene. The CDR3 loop spans 14 amino acids. CDR3 sequence (DNA): TGCGCCAGCAGCCAATCACGAGGGTCGACTGAAGCTTTCTTT. Its protein is CASSQSRGSTEAFF.